A single sample gave rise to the 20 T cell receptor beta chains below, sequenced in a study of HIV-infected patients and healthy controls. Reverse transcription used roughly 480 ng RNA and constant-region primers for alpha and beta. Separate chain-specific third strand synthesis with multiplexing indices produced the alpha and beta libraries. TCRdb re-derived calls from the 5' RACE reads in MiXCR, one entry per CDR3 protein. The data hold 4,500 to 5,500 distinct CDR3 sequences, with roughly 5% observed a single time. Antiretroviral therapy had run roughly three months, about 14 weeks, before follow-up blood collection. The repertoire came from unfractionated whole blood and reflected all unsorted peripheral T cells. Specimen: blood, collected during antiretroviral therapy. Receptors were obtained from an adult with HIV infection.

Ten or more counts support this clonotype. The rearrangement links TRBV6-2 or TRBV6-3 to TRBJ2-4, with 7 bases fitting TRBD1. V lost 6 bases to trimming and J lost 4 bases; unmatched junction nucleotides: 6. Germline loops: CDR1 MNHEY, CDR2 SVGEGT. The CDR3 consists of 14 residues. CDR3 coding DNA: TGTGCCAGCAGCTTCGGGACAGCAAAAAACATTCAGTACTTC. It specifies CASSFGTAKNIQYF.

This clonotype was detected a few times. The chain joins TRBV5-1 to TRBJ2-7; perhaps TRBD1 as D (5 bases). V lost 1 base and J lost 3, with 14 bases in between. The CDR3 runs 15 residues. Germline CDR1 is SGHRS and CDR2 is YFSETQ. The CDR3 bases are TGCGCCAGCAGCTTGCAGGGCTCCAGATACTACGAGCAGTACTTC. Translating gives CASSLQGSRYYEQYF. The full variable domain, in which reference TRBV5-1 and TRBJ2-7 provide the parts outside the CDR3, is KAGVTQTPRYLIKTRGQQVTLSCSPISGHRSVSWYQQTPGQGLQFLFEYFSETQRNKGNFPGRFSGRQFSNSRSEMNVSTLELGDSALYLCASSLQGSRYYEQYFGPGTRLTVT.

This clonotype has just a few counts. The chain couples TRBV6-5 to TRBJ1-2; D uncertain. The CDR3 is 14 residues long. The V and J ends lost 5 bases and 8 bases respectively, with 18 bases between them. Germline lookup yields CDR1 MNHEY and CDR2 SVGAGI. The CDR3 DNA follows: TGTGCCAGCAGTCGACAACAAGTTCTTCAAGGCTACACCTTC. Its translation is CASSRQQVLQGYTF.

This clonotype is labeled as medium-sized. The CDR3 spells CASSLGNREDQPQHF. CDR3 bases: TGCGCCAGCAGCTTGGGGAACAGGGAAGATCAGCCCCAGCATTTT. The V and J genes are TRBV5-1 and TRBJ1-5; TRBD1 is a possible D gene (6 bases). Germline V gene lookup returns CDR1 SGHRS and CDR2 YFSETQ. V was cut by 0 bases and J by 5 bases, with 12 bases left in between. This CDR3 is built from 15 residues.

Within the sample, this clonotype is medium-sized. The chain links TRBV7-6 to TRBJ2-1; 11 nucleotides line up with TRBD2. CDR3 length: 17 amino acids. The V and J ends lost 1 base and 2 bases, in that order; junction bases with no gene match: 4. Germline V gives CDR1 SGHVS, CDR2 FNYEAQ. This chain's CDR3 is CASSLGPSGRTYNEQFF. The CDR3, as DNA: TGTGCCAGCAGCTTAGGTCCTAGCGGGAGGACCTACAATGAGCAGTTCTTC.

This clonotype showed up just a few times. The chain combines TRBV5-1 with TRBJ1-4; D is unclear. The CDR3 contains 14 residues. V lost 4 bases to trimming and J lost 4 bases, with 11 bases between them. The germline gives CDR1 SGHRS, CDR2 YFSETQ. This CDR3 reads CASSEDGLNEKLFF. CDR3 in DNA: TGCGCCAGCAGCGAAGACGGACTTAATGAAAAACTGTTTTTT.

The sample holds many counts of this clonotype. V usage is TRBV3-1 and J usage is TRBJ2-7; a weak D match, TRBD1 (5 bases). The V and J ends lost 3 bases and 5 bases respectively, with 8 bases between them. The germline gives CDR1 LGHDT, CDR2 YNNKEL (reference sequence). The CDR3 runs to 12 residues. The CDR3 protein is CASSQAGHEQYF. The CDR3 coding sequence is TGTGCCAGCAGCCAGGCAGGGCACGAGCAGTACTTC.

This clonotype qualifies as medium-sized (0.01 to 0.1%). The J gene is TRBJ2-3, the V gene TRBV28, with 7 bases that match TRBD2. There are 18 residues in the CDR3. Germline V gene data show CDR1 as MDHEN and CDR2 as SYDVKM. V gave up 5 bases and J gave up 0 bases; unmatched junction bases: 14. The CDR3 DNA reads TGTGCCAGCAGTGGTGGACTAGGCGGGGCCCCTAGCACAGATACGCAGTATTTT. This sequence encodes CASSGGLGGAPSTDTQYF.

By sample share, this clonotype is medium-sized (0.01 to 0.1%). The genes are TRBV14 and TRBJ2-7, with D uncertain. V lost 1 base to trimming and J lost 6 bases, with 16 bases between them. Germline-derived CDR1 and CDR2 are SGHDN and FVKESK. The CDR3 extends over 15 amino acids. The CDR3 sequence is CASSQAVGPAAEQYF. The CDR3 DNA reads TGTGCCAGCAGCCAAGCAGTAGGCCCCGCGGCCGAGCAGTACTTC.

This clonotype was detected many times. The chain employs TRBV28 and TRBJ1-2; perhaps TRBD1 as D (5 bases). The CDR3 contains 17 residues. CDR1 and CDR2 (germline): MDHEN, SYDVKM. Between the trimmed V and J ends, which lost 5 bases and 8 bases, there was a span of 27 bases. The CDR3 DNA is TGTGCCAGCAGTGCCGCCGAGCGTAGAGGGGCTCTGCTCGGCTACACCTTC. Translating it yields CASSAAERRGALLGYTF.

This clonotype was observed at least ten times. The J gene is TRBJ2-1, the V gene TRBV6-6; perhaps D is TRBD1 or TRBD2 (5 bases each). The CDR3 is made up of 16 amino acids. The germline CDR1 and CDR2 sequences are MNHNY and SVGAGI (reference sequence). V lost 6 bases and J 0 bases, leaving 15 bases between the germline ends. The CDR3 DNA reads TGTGCCAGCAGGGGGGACCTGCTCAGCTCCTACAATGAGCAGTTCTTC. It encodes CASRGDLLSSYNEQFF.

This clonotype came up a few times. V gene TRBV29-1 combines with J gene TRBJ2-7, with no clear D. Trimming took 7 bases from V and 7 from J, leaving 14 bases between them. Germline loops: CDR1 SQVTM, CDR2 ANQGSEA. This CDR3 has 11 residues. The CDR3 DNA follows: TGCAGCGCACTCGTCTCTGGGGAGCAGTACTTC. It encodes CSALVSGEQYF.

This clonotype is medium-sized (0.01 to 0.1%). V gene TRBV11-2 combines with J gene TRBJ2-1, with 9 bases matching TRBD2. The CDR3 loop spans 20 amino acids. The trim removed 3 bases at V and 2 bases at J, leaving 17 bases unmatched. Germline V lookup: CDR1 SGHAT, CDR2 FQNNGV. CDR3 residues: CASSFPAGTSTILTYNEQFF. CDR3 bases: TGTGCCAGCAGCTTTCCCGCCGGGACTAGCACGATTCTTACCTACAATGAGCAGTTCTTC.

A single count supports this clonotype. CDR3 nucleotide sequence: TGTGCCAGCAGTCCGGGGTCGAACACCGGGGAGCTGTTTTTT. This sequence encodes CASSPGSNTGELFF. This chain joins TRBV7-2 and TRBJ2-2; D is possibly TRBD2 (5 bases). Per the germline V gene, CDR1 is SGHTA and CDR2 is FQGNSA. V dropped 6 bases and J dropped 0 bases, with 8 bases sitting between them. The CDR3 contains 14 residues. Complete variable domain (other parts from reference TRBV7-2 and TRBJ2-2): GAGVSQSPSNKVTEKGKDVELRCDPISGHTALYWYRQSLGQGLEFLIYFQGNSAPDKSGLPSDRFSAERTGGSVSTLTIQRTQQEDSAVYLCASSPGSNTGELFFGEGSRLTVL.

In its sample, this clonotype is medium-sized. J is TRBJ1-5 and V is TRBV2; unclear D gene. This CDR3 spans 15 amino acids. Germline CDR1 is SNHLY and CDR2 is FYNNEI. V lost 1 base and J lost 0, with 7 bases in between. The CDR3 DNA is TGTGCCAGCAGTGAAGATAGACTTAGCAATCAGCCCCAGCATTTT. Translated, it gives CASSEDRLSNQPQHF.

By sample share, this clonotype is medium-sized. The V and J genes are TRBV4-2 and TRBJ1-2, with D maybe TRBD1 (5 bases). Trimming took 0 bases from V and 4 from J, leaving 15 bases between them. Germline V lookup: CDR1 LGHNA, CDR2 YNFKEQ. This CDR3 comprises 16 residues. CDR3 protein: CASSQDGEGNTYGYTF. The CDR3 DNA sequence: TGTGCCAGCAGCCAAGATGGCGAGGGGAATACCTATGGCTACACCTTC.

Sample share makes this clonotype medium-sized (0.01 to 0.1%). The rearrangement joins TRBV7-9 to TRBJ1-2; possible D gene TRBD1, 6 bases. Per germline, CDR1 SEHNR and CDR2 FQNEAQ (reference sequence). V lost 4 bases and J 8 bases, leaving 14 bases between the germline ends. The CDR3 loop spans 13 amino acids. The CDR3 DNA is TGTGCCAGCAGCTCGGACAGCCTGGAAGGCTACACCTTC. Amino acids: CASSSDSLEGYTF.

This clonotype was detected ten times or more. V gene TRBV2 combines with J gene TRBJ1-5; TRBD1 agrees at 10 bases. Germline-derived CDR1 and CDR2 are SNHLY and FYNNEI. Germline trimming cut 4 bases from V and 7 bases from J; bases unmatched to any gene: 10. The length of the CDR3 is 16 residues. The CDR3 loop reads CASSGPDRGLGQPQHF. Here the CDR3 DNA reads TGTGCCAGCAGTGGGCCAGACAGGGGGCTAGGGCAGCCCCAGCATTTT.

This clonotype showed up many times. This chain connects TRBV23-1 to TRBJ2-3; 10 nucleotides agree with TRBD2. TRBV23-1 is treated as an ORF (open reading frame) with a function not yet certain. The CDR3 is 15 amino acids. J gave up 5 bases and V 6 bases, and 8 bases lay outside the gene matches. The CDR3 sequence: CASRPRTSGGDTQYF. CDR3 bases: TGCGCCAGCAGACCCCGGACTAGCGGCGGAGATACGCAGTATTTT.

By proportion, this clonotype is medium-sized (0.01 to 0.1%). J is TRBJ1-1 and V is TRBV7-2; no clear D gene. Germline V gene lookup returns CDR1 SGHTA and CDR2 FQGNSA. V was pared by 2 bases and J by 5 bases, with 6 bases between. This CDR3 comprises 12 residues. The CDR3 sequence: CASSLWGTEAFF. DNA for the CDR3: TGTGCCAGCAGCTTATGGGGAACTGAAGCTTTCTTT. The full variable domain, its missing parts supplied by reference TRBV7-2 and TRBJ1-1, is GAGVSQSPSNKVTEKGKDVELRCDPISGHTALYWYRQSLGQGLEFLIYFQGNSAPDKSGLPSDRFSAERTGGSVSTLTIQRTQQEDSAVYLCASSLWGTEAFFGQGTRLTVV.